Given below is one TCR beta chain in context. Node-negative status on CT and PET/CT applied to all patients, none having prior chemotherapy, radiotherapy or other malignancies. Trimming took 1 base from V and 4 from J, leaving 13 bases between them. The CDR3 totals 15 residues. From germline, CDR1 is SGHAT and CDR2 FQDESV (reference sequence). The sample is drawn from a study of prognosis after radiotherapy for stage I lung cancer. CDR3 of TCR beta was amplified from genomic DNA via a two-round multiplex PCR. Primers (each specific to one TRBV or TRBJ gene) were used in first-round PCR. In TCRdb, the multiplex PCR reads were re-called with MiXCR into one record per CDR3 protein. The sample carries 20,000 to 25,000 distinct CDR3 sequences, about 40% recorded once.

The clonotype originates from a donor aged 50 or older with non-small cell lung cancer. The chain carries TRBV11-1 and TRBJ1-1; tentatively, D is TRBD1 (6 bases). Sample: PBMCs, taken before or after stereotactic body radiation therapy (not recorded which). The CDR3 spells CASSLVGGASTEAFF. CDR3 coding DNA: TGTGCCAGCAGCTTAGTTGGGGGGGCCAGCACTGAAGCTTTCTTT. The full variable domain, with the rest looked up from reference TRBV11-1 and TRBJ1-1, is EAEVAQSPRYKITEKSQAVAFWCDPISGHATLYWYRQILGQGPELLVQFQDESVVDDSQLPKDRFSAERLKGVDSTLKIQPAELGDSAMYLCASSLVGGASTEAFFGQGTRLTVV.